The 8 T cell receptor beta chains reported below all come from one sample, sequenced in a study of blood T cell repertoires in COVID-19. The repertoire was sequenced with immunoSEQ multiplex PCR; TCRdb's copy has only in-frame clones and lacks some. In the table there are about 48,000 clones, around 85% of which are singletons. The sequenced sample consisted of peripheral blood. The source is a woman of 80 years or more with acute or convalescent COVID-19.

In its sample, this clone was seen once. This rearrangement joins TRBV5-6 to TRBJ2-7; 8 bases are shared with TRBD2. CDR3 length: 15 residues. Germline loops: CDR1 SGHDT, CDR2 YYEEEE. The V gene end was trimmed by 4 bases and the J gene end by 4 bases; junction bases not matched to a gene: 10. The CDR3 protein is CASSPAGGGPYEQYF. The CDR3 DNA reads TGTGCCAGCAGCCCGGCGGGGGGAGGACCTTACGAGCAGTACTTC.

This rearrangement joins TRBV30 to TRBJ1-2; D is uncertain. Trimming removed 2 bases at V and 5 bases at J, with 9 bases between. CDR3 length: 12 residues. CDR1 is GTSNPN and CDR2 is SVGIG in the germline V gene (reference sequence). The DNA for the CDR3 is TGTGCCTGGAGTCCAGTCAGTTATGGCTACACCTTC. This encodes CAWSPVSYGYTF.

The chain joins TRBV6-6 to TRBJ1-2, with D perhaps matching TRBD1 (6 bases). CDR1 and CDR2 from the germline V gene are MNHNY and SVGAGI (reference sequence). Trimming pared 5 bases from V and 8 bases from J, leaving 12 bases between. The CDR3 contains 12 residues. CDR3 in amino acids: CASSGQNPGYTF. The CDR3 DNA is TGTGCCAGCAGTGGACAGAATCCAGGCTACACCTTC.

V is TRBV27 and J is TRBJ1-4; 8 bases are shared with TRBD1. Germline V lookup: CDR1 MNHEY, CDR2 SMNVEV (reference sequence). CDR3 length: 14 residues. Trimming cost V 6 bases and J 6 bases; bases outside gene matches: 6. The CDR3 reads CASSPQGADEKLFF. CDR3 in DNA: TGTGCCAGCAGCCCGCAGGGGGCAGATGAAAAACTGTTTTTT.

V and J are TRBV27 and TRBJ2-1, with 8 bases fitting TRBD2. Germline V gene sequence: CDR1 MNHEY, CDR2 SMNVEV (reference sequence). The CDR3 length is 12 residues. Unmatched junction bases numbered 1, after V lost 3 bases and J lost 9 bases. The CDR3 DNA reads TGTGCCAGCAGTTTCGGGGGGGGTGAGCAGTTCTTC. Translated: CASSFGGGEQFF.

V is TRBV19 and J is TRBJ2-5; no clear D gene. This CDR3 contains 14 residues. CDR1 is LNHDA, CDR2 SQIVND, per germline (reference sequence). V lost 4 bases and J lost 4, with 13 bases in between. In DNA, the CDR3 is TGTGCCAGTAGTAGAGGCTCGGCAGCAGAGACCCAGTACTTC. The encoded protein is CASSRGSAAETQYF.

J is TRBJ1-6 and V is TRBV6-4; D possibly corresponds to TRBD1 (6 bases). Deletions cut 7 bases from V and 4 bases from J, with 17 bases between. Looked up from germline, CDR1 is MRHNA and CDR2 is SNTAGT. The CDR3 has 16 amino acids. CDR3 amino acids: CASTKGGLHYNSPLHF. CDR3 nucleotide sequence: TGTGCCAGCACCAAGGGGGGGCTTCATTATAATTCACCCCTCCACTTT.

This clone was detected a few times. CDR3 residues: CASSSWTGRETEAFF. The CDR3 DNA follows: TGCGCCAGCAGTTCGTGGACAGGTCGAGAGACTGAAGCTTTCTTT. The chain employs TRBV5-1 and TRBJ1-1, with TRBD1 identical over 7 bases. J was trimmed by 5 bases and V by 5 bases; bases with no gene match: 12. Germline CDR1 reads SGHRS; CDR2 reads YFSETQ. CDR3 length equals 15 residues.